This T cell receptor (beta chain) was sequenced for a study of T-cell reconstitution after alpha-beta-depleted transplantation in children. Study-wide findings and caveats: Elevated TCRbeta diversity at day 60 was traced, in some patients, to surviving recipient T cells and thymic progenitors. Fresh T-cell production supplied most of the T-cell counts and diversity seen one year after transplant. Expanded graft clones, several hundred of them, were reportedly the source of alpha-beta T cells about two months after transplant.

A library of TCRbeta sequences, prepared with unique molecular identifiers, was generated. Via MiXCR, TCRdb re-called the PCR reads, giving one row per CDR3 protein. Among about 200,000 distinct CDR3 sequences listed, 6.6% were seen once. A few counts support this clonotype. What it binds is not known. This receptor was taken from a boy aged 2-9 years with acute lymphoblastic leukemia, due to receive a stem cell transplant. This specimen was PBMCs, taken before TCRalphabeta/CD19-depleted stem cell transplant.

The CDR3 region has the DNA TGTGCCAGCAGCCTCAGGGGAGAGCGGGAGGGCGGTACGCAGTATTTT. This gives the protein CASSLRGEREGGTQYF. The chain employs TRBV28 and TRBJ2-3, with 10 bases aligning to TRBD2. V lost 6 bases to trimming and J lost 8 bases; unmatched junction nucleotides: 14. CDR1 MDHEN and CDR2 SYDVKM come from the germline V gene. This CDR3 comprises 16 residues. The variable domain in full, with the rest retrieved from reference TRBV28 and TRBJ2-3, is DVKVTQSSRYLVKRTGEKVFLECVQDMDHENMFWYRQDPGLGLRLIYFSYDVKMKEKGDIPEGYSVSREKKERFSLILESASTNQTSMYLCASSLRGEREGGTQYFGPGTRLTVL.